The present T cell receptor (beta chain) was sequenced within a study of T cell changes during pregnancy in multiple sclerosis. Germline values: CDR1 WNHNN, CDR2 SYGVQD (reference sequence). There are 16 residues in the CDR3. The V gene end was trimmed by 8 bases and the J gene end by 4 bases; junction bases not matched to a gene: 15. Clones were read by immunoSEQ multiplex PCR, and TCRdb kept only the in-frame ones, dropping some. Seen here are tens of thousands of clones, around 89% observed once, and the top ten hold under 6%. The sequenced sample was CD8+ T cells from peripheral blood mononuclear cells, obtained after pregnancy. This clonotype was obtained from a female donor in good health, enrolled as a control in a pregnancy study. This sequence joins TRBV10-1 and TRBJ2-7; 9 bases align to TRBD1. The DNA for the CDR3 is TGCGCCAGCCGTTGGGGACAGGGTATTATTCAGTACGAGCAGTACTTC. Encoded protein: CASRWGQGIIQYEQYF.